This TCR beta chain emerged from a study of cytomegalovirus exposure and HLA in healthy donors. Study overall: An analysis done earlier identified about 120 million unique TCR beta sequences from about 180 million T cells. General observations from the study: The number of N-insertions in an Asian-associated ancestry cluster was reportedly below the roughly 670-donor mean in a later analysis. Later analysis placed DRB1 highest and HLA-C lowest in TCR association rates, which differed by HLA locus.

This CDR3 region has 15 residues. Trimming shortened V by 8 bases and J by 1 base, and 16 bases separated the two germline ends. CDR1 and CDR2 (germline): MDHEN, SYDVKM. Use of 60 Vbeta and 13 Jbeta primers characterized the PCR. Here immunoSEQ multiplex PCR was the method, and the copy in TCRdb shows in-frame clones only, minus some. Among 150,000 or so clones listed, roughly 80% were seen once. This clone showed up just once. The antigen is unknown. Sequenced input: PBMCs. The J gene is TRBJ2-3, the V gene TRBV28; weak D call: TRBD2 (6 bases). This receptor was taken from a woman aged 40 to 50 in good health and CMV-seropositive. The CDR3 DNA reads TGTGCCAGCTCCCCCTCCGCTAGCGGCACAGATACGCAGTATTTT. Its translation: CASSPSASGTDTQYF.